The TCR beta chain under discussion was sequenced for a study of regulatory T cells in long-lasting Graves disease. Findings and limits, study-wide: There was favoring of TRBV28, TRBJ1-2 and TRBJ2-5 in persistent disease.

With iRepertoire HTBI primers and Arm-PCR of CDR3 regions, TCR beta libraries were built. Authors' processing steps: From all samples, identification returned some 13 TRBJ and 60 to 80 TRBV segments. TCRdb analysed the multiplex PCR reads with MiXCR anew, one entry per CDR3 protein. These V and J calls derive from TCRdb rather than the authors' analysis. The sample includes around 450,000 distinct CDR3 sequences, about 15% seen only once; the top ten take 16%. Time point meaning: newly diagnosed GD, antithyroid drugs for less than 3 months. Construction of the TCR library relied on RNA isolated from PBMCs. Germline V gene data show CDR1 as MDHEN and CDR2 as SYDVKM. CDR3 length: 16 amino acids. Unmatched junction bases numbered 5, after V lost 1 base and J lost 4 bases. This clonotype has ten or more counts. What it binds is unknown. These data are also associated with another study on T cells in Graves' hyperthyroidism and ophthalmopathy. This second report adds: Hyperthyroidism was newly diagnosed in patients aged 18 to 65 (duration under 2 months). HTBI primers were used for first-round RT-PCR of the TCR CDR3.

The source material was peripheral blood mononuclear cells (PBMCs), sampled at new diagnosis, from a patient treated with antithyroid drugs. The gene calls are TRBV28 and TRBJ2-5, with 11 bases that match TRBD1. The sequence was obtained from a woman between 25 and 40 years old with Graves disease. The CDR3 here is CASSLFWTGGLETQYF. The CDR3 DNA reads TGTGCCAGCAGTTTATTCTGGACAGGGGGCTTAGAGACCCAGTACTTC.